The 27 T cell receptor beta chains below all came from one sample that was sequenced in a study of beta chain features in type 1 diabetes. Reverse transcribing all isolated RNA meant expressed TCRB transcripts were sequenced. Generated by immunoSEQ multiplex PCR, the TCRdb table keeps only in-frame clones and is missing some. The sample records around 170,000 clones, approximately 9.1% being singletons. Study findings and constraints: In all four CD4+ subsets, TCRB CDR3 length was significantly, moderately reduced in type 1 diabetes.

No antigen is known for these receptors. Sequenced sample: central memory CD4+ T cells from blood. Every receptor here comes from a woman in her twenties or thirties with type 1 diabetes.

The rearrangement uses TRBV4-1 and TRBJ1-5, with D unresolved. The CDR3 is 15 amino acids. The ends were cut back, 3 bases at V and 4 bases at J, with 13 bases in the middle. Germline V gives CDR1 MGHRA, CDR2 YSYEKL. The CDR3 is CASSQSKSGNQPQHF. CDR3 sequence (DNA): TGCGCCAGCAGCCAGAGTAAATCGGGGAATCAGCCCCAGCATTTT.

This clone was seen a handful of times. The chain recombines TRBV5-5 with TRBJ1-1, with D uncertain. V dropped 1 base and J dropped 1 base, with 8 bases sitting between them. This CDR3 has 14 residues. From germline, CDR1 is SGHKS and CDR2 YYEKEE (reference sequence). The CDR3 DNA reads TGTGCCAGCAGCTTGAACGTCAGGAACACTGAAGCTTTCTTT. Translating it yields CASSLNVRNTEAFF.

V and J are TRBV29-1 and TRBJ2-1; TRBD1 agrees at 8 bases. V was clipped by 2 bases and J by 8 bases; unmatched bases: 8. This CDR3 is built from 14 residues. Looked up from germline, CDR1 is SQVTM and CDR2 is ANQGSEA. Here the CDR3 reads CSVEFGQGGDEQFF. Here the CDR3 DNA reads TGCAGCGTTGAATTCGGACAGGGAGGCGATGAGCAGTTCTTC.

There are a few counts of this clone. This chain joins TRBV18 and TRBJ1-5; D might be TRBD1 (6 bases). V was trimmed by 6 bases and J by 4 bases, leaving 16 bases between them. CDR1 and CDR2 from the germline V gene are KGHSH and LQKENI. This CDR3 spans 15 amino acids. CDR3 DNA sequence: TGTGCCAGCTCGTCCATACAGGGTAGGAATCAGCCCCAGCATTTT. It yields the protein CASSSIQGRNQPQHF.

A few counts support this clone. V usage is TRBV19 and J usage is TRBJ2-7; maybe TRBD2 (6 bases). Germline CDR1 LNHDA, CDR2 SQIVND (reference sequence). The CDR3 spans 12 residues. Trimming stripped 5 bases from V and 1 base from J, with 6 bases between. CDR3 sequence: CASSAGSYEQYF. The CDR3 DNA sequence: TGTGCCAGTAGTGCGGGGTCCTACGAGCAGTACTTC. Together with reference TRBV19 and TRBJ2-7, the CDR3 gives the full variable domain: DGGITQSPKYLFRKEGQNVTLSCEQNLNHDAMYWYRQDPGQGLRLIYYSQIVNDFQKGDIAEGYSVSREKKESFPLTVTSAQKNPTAFYLCASSAGSYEQYFGPGTRLTVT.

This clone was picked up a small number of times. This chain uses TRBV7-8 with TRBJ2-2; 9 nucleotides align to TRBD2. Germline trimming cut 4 bases from V and 5 bases from J; bases unmatched to any gene: 8. The CDR3 sequence is 16 residues long. CDR1 and CDR2 from the germline V gene are SGHVS and FQNEAQ. The CDR3 reads CASSSIAGVSTGELFF. The CDR3 coding sequence is TGTGCCAGCAGCTCAATAGCGGGAGTTTCGACCGGGGAGCTGTTTTTT.

This clone has just a few counts. This chain uses TRBV7-2 with TRBJ1-2; D call uncertain. The length of the CDR3 is 14 residues. Germline V gene sequence: CDR1 SGHTA, CDR2 FQGNSA. Trimming shortened V by 0 bases and J by 2 bases, and 7 bases separated the two germline ends. CDR3 amino acids: CASSLATVNYGYTF. For the CDR3, the DNA is TGTGCCAGCAGCTTAGCAACAGTGAACTATGGCTACACCTTC. Combining the CDR3 with reference TRBV7-2 and TRBJ1-2 gives the whole variable domain GAGVSQSPSNKVTEKGKDVELRCDPISGHTALYWYRQSLGQGLEFLIYFQGNSAPDKSGLPSDRFSAERTGGSVSTLTIQRTQQEDSAVYLCASSLATVNYGYTFGSGTRLTVV.

The chain employs TRBV7-2 and TRBJ1-1; tentative D call: TRBD1 (6 bases). Germline V gene lookup returns CDR1 SGHTA and CDR2 FQGNSA. V was clipped by 5 bases and J by 4 bases, with 23 bases between them. The CDR3 sequence is 17 residues long. This CDR3 reads CASSRAGAGVHSTEAFF. CDR3 DNA sequence: TGTGCCAGCAGCCGAGCGGGGGCTGGGGTTCATAGCACTGAAGCTTTCTTT.

A few counts support this clone. A junction end diverges from the germline sequence, so it may reflect a read error. The chain has TRBV20-1 and TRBJ2-7; 7 bases map to TRBD1. This CDR3 region has 11 residues. The germline CDR1 and CDR2 sequences are DFQATT and SNEGSKA (reference sequence). The CDR3 here is CSVRQGYEQYF. CDR3 nucleotides: TGCAGTGTTAGACAGGGCTACGAGCAGTACTTC.

This chain uses TRBV7-9 with TRBJ2-5, with D hard to call. Germline lookup yields CDR1 SEHNR and CDR2 FQNEAQ (reference sequence). V was clipped by 3 bases and J by 3 bases, with 8 bases between them. The length of the CDR3 is 13 residues. CDR3 region: CASSFAAEETQYF. The CDR3 DNA reads TGTGCCAGCAGCTTTGCGGCGGAAGAGACCCAGTACTTC.

The V and J genes are TRBV6-5 and TRBJ2-5; TRBD2 agrees at 7 bases. After removal of 2 bases from V and 4 bases from J, the junction contained 7 bases not matched to a gene. The CDR3 is 15 amino acids. Germline CDR1 MNHEY, CDR2 SVGAGI. Written as DNA, the CDR3 is TGTGCCAGCAGTTACGACGCGGGAGCGGCAGAGACCCAGTACTTC. Residues: CASSYDAGAAETQYF.

This rearrangement joins TRBV5-4 to TRBJ2-7, with D unresolved. The V gene's germline CDR1 is SGHNT and CDR2 YYREEE (reference sequence). The germline V and J ends were trimmed by 0 bases and 2 bases, with 9 bases remaining between them. CDR3 length: 14 amino acids. The CDR3 nucleotides read TGTGCCAGCAGCTTGGGCGGATTAACCTACGAGCAGTACTTC. This sequence encodes CASSLGGLTYEQYF.

In its sample, this clone was seen a few times. V gene TRBV7-3 combines with J gene TRBJ2-2, with 8 bases matching TRBD2. This CDR3 contains 15 residues. The germline gives CDR1 SGHTA, CDR2 FQGTGA. The V segment lost 5 bases and the J segment 2 bases; nucleotides outside the gene matches: 4. The CDR3 spells CASSQLAGNTGELFF. In DNA, the CDR3 is TGTGCCAGCAGCCAGCTAGCGGGTAACACCGGGGAGCTGTTTTTT.

The chain combines TRBV5-1 with TRBJ2-7; no firm D call. The CDR3 totals 14 residues. In germline, CDR1 is SGHRS, CDR2 YFSETQ. Trimming removed 1 base at V and 3 bases at J, with 11 bases between. The CDR3 nucleotides read TGCGCCAGCAGCTTGAGTCAGTCATACTACGAGCAGTACTTC. Its protein product is CASSLSQSYYEQYF. The full variable domain, completed using reference TRBV5-1 and TRBJ2-7, is KAGVTQTPRYLIKTRGQQVTLSCSPISGHRSVSWYQQTPGQGLQFLFEYFSETQRNKGNFPGRFSGRQFSNSRSEMNVSTLELGDSALYLCASSLSQSYYEQYFGPGTRLTVT.

This clone has more than one count but fewer than ten. The rearrangement links TRBV7-9 to TRBJ2-7; 10 positions agree with TRBD2. With 5 bases clipped from V and 4 bases from J, the junction kept 17 bases outside the gene matches. From germline, CDR1 is SEHNR and CDR2 FQNEAQ (reference sequence). This CDR3 spans 18 amino acids. CDR3: CASSRALLAGEVGYEQYF. The CDR3 DNA follows: TGTGCCAGCAGCCGGGCCCTGCTAGCGGGAGAGGTCGGGTACGAGCAGTACTTC.

This clone was found a few times. The chain links TRBV30 to TRBJ2-5; the D is unclear. The V and J ends lost 1 base and 5 bases respectively, with 8 bases between them. This CDR3 contains 12 residues. Germline CDR1 GTSNPN, CDR2 SVGIG (reference sequence). The CDR3 reads CAWSDYGETQYF. In DNA, the CDR3 is TGTGCCTGGAGTGATTACGGGGAGACCCAGTACTTC.

The chain recombines TRBV5-1 with TRBJ2-2, with 9 bases lining up with TRBD1. V trimming: 3 bases; J trimming: 4 bases; junction bases outside the gene matches: 7. CDR3 length: 16 residues. Germline V gene sequence: CDR1 SGHRS, CDR2 YFSETQ. CDR3 region: CASSSGTGTPTGELFF. CDR3 DNA: TGCGCCAGCAGCTCCGGGACAGGGACCCCCACCGGGGAGCTGTTTTTT. The entire variable domain, with the rest obtained from reference TRBV5-1 and TRBJ2-2, is as follows: KAGVTQTPRYLIKTRGQQVTLSCSPISGHRSVSWYQQTPGQGLQFLFEYFSETQRNKGNFPGRFSGRQFSNSRSEMNVSTLELGDSALYLCASSSGTGTPTGELFFGEGSRLTVL.

In regard to this clone: Other DNA variants within this sample encode the same CDR3. The rearrangement joins TRBV5-1 to TRBJ2-1; TRBD2 matches at 10 bases. This CDR3 comprises 15 residues. V shed 5 bases, J shed 0 bases, and the junction held 2 bases outside the gene matches. Germline CDR1 is SGHRS and CDR2 is YFSETQ. In DNA form, the CDR3 reads TGCGCCAGCAGTCGGACTAGCGGCTCCTACAATGAGCAGTTCTTC. This translates into CASSRTSGSYNEQFF.

The chain joins TRBV2 to TRBJ1-5; 8 bases are a match to TRBD1. Germline values: CDR1 SNHLY, CDR2 FYNNEI. CDR3 length: 13 residues. The CDR3 nucleotides read TGTGTGACACAGGGGGAGATCAATCAGCCCCAGCATTTT. It translates to CVTQGEINQPQHF.

This clone was seen only a few times. This chain uses TRBV9 with TRBJ2-1; TRBD1 aligns across 8 bases. The CDR3 is made up of 16 amino acids. Per germline, CDR1 SGDLS and CDR2 YYNGEE. V dropped 4 bases and J dropped 5; count of bases not matched to a gene: 11. CDR3 bases: TGTGCCAGCAGCACGCTGACAGGGACAGGAGACAATGAGCAGTTCTTC. Its translation is CASSTLTGTGDNEQFF.

Only a few counts were recorded for this clone. The chain recombines TRBV19 with TRBJ2-3, with D unresolved. Germline CDR1 LNHDA, CDR2 SQIVND (reference sequence). V shed 3 bases and J shed 6 bases, with 4 bases lying between them. This CDR3 comprises 11 residues. The CDR3 DNA sequence: TGTGCCAGTAGTATTGGCGATACGCAGTATTTT. Protein sequence: CASSIGDTQYF.

This clone turned up a few times. The chain joins TRBV6-1 to TRBJ2-7; tentatively, D is TRBD1 (6 bases). The V end was cut by 6 bases, the J end by 0 bases, with 12 bases between. Germline CDR1 MNHNS, CDR2 SASEGT. The CDR3 covers 14 residues. This chain's CDR3 is CASSRGISSYEQYF. DNA for the CDR3: TGTGCCAGCAGCAGGGGCATAAGCTCCTACGAGCAGTACTTC.

The chain joins TRBV18 to TRBJ2-4; D might be TRBD1 (6 bases). The CDR3 length is 16 residues. Germline V gene sequence: CDR1 KGHSH, CDR2 LQKENI. Trimming removed 2 bases at V and 0 bases at J, with 11 bases between. The CDR3: CASSPKDSLAKNIQYF. As DNA, the CDR3 is TGTGCCAGCTCACCAAAGGACAGTCTAGCCAAAAACATTCAGTACTTC.

The chain recombines TRBV6-1 with TRBJ2-5; D gene ambiguous. CDR3 length: 14 amino acids. Per the germline V gene, CDR1 is MNHNS and CDR2 is SASEGT. V lost 5 bases and J lost 1, with 11 bases in between. CDR3 sequence reads: CASSSITGQETQYF. The CDR3 coding sequence is TGTGCCAGCAGTTCCATTACTGGCCAAGAGACCCAGTACTTC.

In its sample, this clone was seen a few times. The chain joins TRBV28 to TRBJ1-5; D may be TRBD1 (5 bases). Germline assignment: CDR1 MDHEN and CDR2 SYDVKM. Trimming pared 2 bases from V and 2 bases from J, leaving 10 bases between. The CDR3 covers 15 residues. CDR3 region: CASSLLRAGNQPQHF. DNA of the CDR3: TGTGCCAGCAGTTTACTCAGGGCGGGCAATCAGCCCCAGCATTTT.

The gene calls are TRBV6-5 and TRBJ2-7, with 8 bases that match TRBD1. This CDR3 is 15 amino acids long. V trimming: 4 bases; J trimming: 3 bases; junction bases outside the gene matches: 8. The germline V gene has CDR1 MNHEY and CDR2 SVGAGI. CDR3 bases: TGTGCCAGCAGTTCCCCACAGGGGGATAACTACGAGCAGTACTTC. Its translation is CASSSPQGDNYEQYF.

This clone turned up a few times. V usage is TRBV30 and J usage is TRBJ2-3, with TRBD1 as a possible D gene (7 bases). The CDR3 totals 14 residues. The V gene's germline CDR1 is GTSNPN and CDR2 SVGIG (reference sequence). Trimming stripped 5 bases from V and 9 bases from J, with 21 bases between. The DNA of the CDR3 is TGTGCCTGGGAGGCCAGCAGGGGGGCGAGGACGCAGTATTTT. Protein sequence: CAWEASRGARTQYF.